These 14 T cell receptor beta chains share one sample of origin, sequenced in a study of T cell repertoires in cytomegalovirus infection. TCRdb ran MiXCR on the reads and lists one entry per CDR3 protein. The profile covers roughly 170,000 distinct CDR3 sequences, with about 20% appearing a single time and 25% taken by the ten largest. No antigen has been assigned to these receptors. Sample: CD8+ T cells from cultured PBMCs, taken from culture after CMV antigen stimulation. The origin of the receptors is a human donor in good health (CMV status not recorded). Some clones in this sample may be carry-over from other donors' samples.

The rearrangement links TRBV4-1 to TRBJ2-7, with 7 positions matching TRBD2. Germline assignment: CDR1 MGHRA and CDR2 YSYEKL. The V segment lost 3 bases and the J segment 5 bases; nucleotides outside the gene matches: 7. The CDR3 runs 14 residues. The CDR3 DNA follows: TGCGCCAGCAGCCATATGGGGGGAGGGAACGAGCAGTACTTC. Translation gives CASSHMGGGNEQYF.

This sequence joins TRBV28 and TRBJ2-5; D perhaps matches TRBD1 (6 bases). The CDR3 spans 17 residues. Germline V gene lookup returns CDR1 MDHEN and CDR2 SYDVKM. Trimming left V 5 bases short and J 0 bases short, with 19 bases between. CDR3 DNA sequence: TGTGCCAGCAGTCTCGTCCGGGCAGGGGTTTACCAAGAGACCCAGTACTTC. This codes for CASSLVRAGVYQETQYF.

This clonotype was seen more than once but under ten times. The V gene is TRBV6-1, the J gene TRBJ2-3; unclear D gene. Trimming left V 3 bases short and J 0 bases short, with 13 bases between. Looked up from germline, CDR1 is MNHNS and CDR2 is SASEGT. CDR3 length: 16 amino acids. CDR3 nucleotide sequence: TGTGCCAGCAGTGATTTTGTCGCCAGAAGCACAGATACGCAGTATTTT. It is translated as CASSDFVARSTDTQYF.

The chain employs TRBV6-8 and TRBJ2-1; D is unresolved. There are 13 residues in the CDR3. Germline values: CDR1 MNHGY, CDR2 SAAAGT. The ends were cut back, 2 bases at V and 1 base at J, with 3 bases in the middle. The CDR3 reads CASSYPSYNEQFF. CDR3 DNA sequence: TGTGCCAGCAGTTACCCTTCCTACAATGAGCAGTTCTTC.

The CDR3 reads CASSLMGGGTYGYTF. For the CDR3, the DNA is TGTGCCAGCAGTTTAATGGGAGGAGGCACCTATGGCTACACCTTC. The genes are TRBV28 and TRBJ1-2; no reliable D call. Germline V gene lookup returns CDR1 MDHEN and CDR2 SYDVKM. V was trimmed by 2 bases and J by 4 bases, leaving 14 bases between them. The CDR3 covers 15 residues.

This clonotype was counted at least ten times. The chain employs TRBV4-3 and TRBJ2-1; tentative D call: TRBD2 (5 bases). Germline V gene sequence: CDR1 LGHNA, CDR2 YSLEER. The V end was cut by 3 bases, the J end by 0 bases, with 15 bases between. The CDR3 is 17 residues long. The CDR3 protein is CASSHPTVAISYNEQFF. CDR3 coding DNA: TGCGCCAGCAGCCATCCAACCGTAGCGATCTCCTACAATGAGCAGTTCTTC.

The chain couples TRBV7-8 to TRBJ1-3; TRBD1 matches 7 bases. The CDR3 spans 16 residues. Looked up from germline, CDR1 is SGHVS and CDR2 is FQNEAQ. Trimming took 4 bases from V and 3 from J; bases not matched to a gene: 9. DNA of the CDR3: TGTGCCAGCAGCTACCGTATAACAGGGGTTGGAAACACCATATATTTT. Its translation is CASSYRITGVGNTIYF.

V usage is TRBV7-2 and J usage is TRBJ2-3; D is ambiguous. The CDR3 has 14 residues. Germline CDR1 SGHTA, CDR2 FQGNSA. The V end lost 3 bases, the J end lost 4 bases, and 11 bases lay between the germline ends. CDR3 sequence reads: CASSFTPFADTQYF. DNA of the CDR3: TGTGCCAGCAGCTTCACCCCGTTCGCAGATACGCAGTATTTT.

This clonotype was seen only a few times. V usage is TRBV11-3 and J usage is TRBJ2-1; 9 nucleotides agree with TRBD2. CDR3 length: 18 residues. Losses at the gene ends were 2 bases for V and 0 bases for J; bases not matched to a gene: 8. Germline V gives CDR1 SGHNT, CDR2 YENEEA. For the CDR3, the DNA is TGTGCCAGCAGCTTAAATCCCCTAGCGGGGCTCTCCTACAATGAGCAGTTCTTC. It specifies CASSLNPLAGLSYNEQFF.

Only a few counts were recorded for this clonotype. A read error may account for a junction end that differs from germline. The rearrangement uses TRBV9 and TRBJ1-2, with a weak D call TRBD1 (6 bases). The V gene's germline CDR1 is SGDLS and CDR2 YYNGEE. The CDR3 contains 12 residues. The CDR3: CTSLGTNYGYTF. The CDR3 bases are TGTACCAGTCTCGGGACAAACTATGGCTACACCTTC.

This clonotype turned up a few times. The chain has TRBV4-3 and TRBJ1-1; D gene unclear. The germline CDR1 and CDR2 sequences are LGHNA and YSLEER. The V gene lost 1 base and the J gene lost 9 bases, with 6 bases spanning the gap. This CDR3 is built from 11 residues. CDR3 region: CASSQGFQAFF. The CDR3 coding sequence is TGCGCCAGCAGCCAAGGTTTCCAAGCTTTCTTT.

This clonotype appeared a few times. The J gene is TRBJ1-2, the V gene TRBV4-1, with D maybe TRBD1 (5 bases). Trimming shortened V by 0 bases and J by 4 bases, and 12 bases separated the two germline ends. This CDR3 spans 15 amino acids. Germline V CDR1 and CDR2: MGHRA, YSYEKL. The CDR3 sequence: CASSQEGPKIYGYTF. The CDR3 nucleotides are TGCGCCAGCAGCCAAGAGGGACCAAAAATCTATGGCTACACCTTC.

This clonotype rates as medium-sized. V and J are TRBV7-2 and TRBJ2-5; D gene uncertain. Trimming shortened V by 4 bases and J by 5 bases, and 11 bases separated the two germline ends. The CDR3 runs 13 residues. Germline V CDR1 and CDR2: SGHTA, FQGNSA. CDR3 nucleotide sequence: TGTGCCAGCAGCTCTGGGTCCAGGGAGACCCAGTACTTC. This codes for CASSSGSRETQYF.

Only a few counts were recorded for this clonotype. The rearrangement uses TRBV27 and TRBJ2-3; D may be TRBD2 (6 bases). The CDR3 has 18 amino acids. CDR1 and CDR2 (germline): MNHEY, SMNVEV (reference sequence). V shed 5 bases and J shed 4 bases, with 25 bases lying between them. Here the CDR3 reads CASSRTGGVDRTSDTQYF. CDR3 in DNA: TGTGCCAGCAGTAGGACTGGAGGGGTCGACAGAACGTCAGATACGCAGTATTTT.